This entry lists 5 T cell receptor beta chains sequenced from one sample in a study of regulatory T cells in long-lasting Graves disease. In building TCR beta libraries, iRepertoire HTBI primers were used together with Arm-PCR of CDR3 regions. MiXCR, applied by TCRdb to the multiplex PCR reads, yields one record per CDR3 protein. The table has around 430,000 distinct CDR3 sequences, 20% to 25% seen once. Indicated time point: persistent/refractory GD, antithyroid drugs over 5 years with positive TRAb. The TCR library was made from RNA extracted from PBMCs. The sequenced sample was peripheral blood mononuclear cells (PBMCs), obtained when the disease was refractory, from a patient treated with antithyroid drugs. These receptors were collected from a female donor with Graves disease.

This clonotype was detected many times. The rearrangement joins TRBV19 to TRBJ1-1; the D is unclear. This CDR3 is built from 13 residues. Germline lookup yields CDR1 LNHDA and CDR2 SQIVND (reference sequence). Trimming cost V 5 bases and J 5 bases, with 12 bases left between them. The CDR3 loop reads CASSEYGETEAFF. CDR3 nucleotide sequence: TGTGCCAGTAGTGAATACGGCGAAACTGAAGCTTTCTTT.

This clonotype was counted many times. The V gene is TRBV6-1, the J gene TRBJ2-7, with D hard to call. V was pared by 6 bases and J by 2 bases, with 17 bases between. The V gene's germline CDR1 is MNHNS and CDR2 SASEGT. The CDR3 length is 15 residues. The CDR3 region has the DNA TGTGCCAGCAGCCTCGGACCCCGACTCGCCTACGAGCAGTACTTC. Its translation is CASSLGPRLAYEQYF.

To note about this clonotype: Being one base from a much bigger clone, this may be a read error. The chain has TRBV28 and TRBJ2-7, with TRBD2 identical over 8 bases. Trimming at V came to 7 bases and at J to 3 bases, leaving 8 bases not matched to a gene. This CDR3 region has 14 residues. Germline V lookup: CDR1 MDHEN, CDR2 SYDVKM. The CDR3 here is CASIWAGGSYEQYF. For the CDR3, the DNA is TGTGCCAGCATATGGGCGGGGGGTAGCTACGAGCAGTACTTC.

This chain links TRBV19 with TRBJ2-5, with D tentatively TRBD2 (5 bases). V was clipped by 4 bases and J by 5 bases, with 14 bases between them. Germline V gives CDR1 LNHDA, CDR2 SQIVND (reference sequence). This CDR3 has 14 amino acids. The CDR3 region has the DNA TGTGCCAGTAGTAGCGGCGGGCATGAGGAGACCCAGTACTTC. Its protein product is CASSSGGHEETQYF.

This clonotype was seen more than once but under ten times. The genes are TRBV11-2 and TRBJ2-2, with TRBD1 matching over 12 bases. This CDR3 has 17 amino acids. V shed 5 bases, J shed 5 bases, and the junction held 9 bases outside the gene matches. The germline gives CDR1 SGHAT, CDR2 FQNNGV. The CDR3 region has the DNA TGTGCCAGCAGCGCGCTCCGGGACAGGGGGCTTACCGGGGAGCTGTTTTTT. This encodes CASSALRDRGLTGELFF.